This entry describes one TCR beta chain. The sample is drawn from a study of shared clonotypes between healthy human individuals. The assay was immunoSEQ multiplex PCR, and TCRdb's table has in-frame clones only and misses some. The sample includes around 1,100,000 clones, roughly 77% of them seen just once. Germline V CDR1 and CDR2: ENHRY, SYGVKD. This CDR3 comprises 12 residues. V was trimmed by 3 bases and J by 2 bases, leaving 5 bases between them. Input material: memory CD4+ T cells from PBMCs. Subset defined: CD45RA-negative fraction. The TCR comes from a man between 18 and 35 years old in good health. Some clones in this sample may be carry-over from other donors' samples. The V call is TRBV10-3, the J call TRBJ2-7, with D hard to call. CDR3 sequence reads: CAISDGTYEQYF. CDR3 in DNA: TGTGCCATCAGTGACGGTACCTACGAGCAGTACTTC.